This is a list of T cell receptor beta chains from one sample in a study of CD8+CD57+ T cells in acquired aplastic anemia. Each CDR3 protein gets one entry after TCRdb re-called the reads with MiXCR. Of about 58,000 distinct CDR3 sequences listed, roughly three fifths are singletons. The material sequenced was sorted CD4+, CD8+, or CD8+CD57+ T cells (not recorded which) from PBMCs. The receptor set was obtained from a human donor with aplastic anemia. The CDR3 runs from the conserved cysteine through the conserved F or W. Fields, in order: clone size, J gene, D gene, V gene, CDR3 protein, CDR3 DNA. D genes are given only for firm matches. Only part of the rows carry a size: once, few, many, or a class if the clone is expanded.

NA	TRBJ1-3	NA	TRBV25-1	CASSEFRQGGNTIYF	TGTGCCAGCAGTGAGTTTCGCCAGGGTGGAAACACCATATATTTT
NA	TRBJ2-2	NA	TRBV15	CATSSSWEVELFF	TGTGCCACCAGCAGTTCTTGGGAGGTCGAGCTGTTTTTT
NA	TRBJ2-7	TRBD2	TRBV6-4	CASSRSSGASEQYF	TGTGCCAGCAGTCGATCTAGCGGGGCCTCCGAGCAGTACTTC
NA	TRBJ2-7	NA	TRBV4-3	CASGHTDSYEQYF	TGCGCCAGCGGCCATACCGACTCCTACGAGCAGTACTTC
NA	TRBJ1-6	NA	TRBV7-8	CASSPTGGRPPLHF	TGTGCCAGCAGCCCGACCGGGGGCAGACCACCCCTCCACTTT
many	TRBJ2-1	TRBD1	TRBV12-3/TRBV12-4	CASSDGTGVPGPEQFF	TGTGCCAGCAGTGACGGGACAGGGGTCCCCGGACCCGAGCAGTTCTTC
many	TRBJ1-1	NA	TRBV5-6	CASSSGNSVGTEAFF	TGTGCCAGCAGCTCAGGGAATTCGGTAGGCACTGAAGCTTTCTTT
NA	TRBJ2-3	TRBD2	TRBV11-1	CASSLAGGGVADTQYF	TGTGCCAGCAGCTTAGCGGGCGGGGGGGTCGCAGATACGCAGTATTTT
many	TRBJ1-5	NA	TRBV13	CASSRSGASNQPQHF	TGTGCCAGCAGTAGATCAGGGGCTAGCAATCAGCCCCAGCATTTT
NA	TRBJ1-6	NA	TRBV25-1	CASSEYGGGFHF	TGTGCCAGCAGTGAATATGGAGGAGGATTCCACTTT
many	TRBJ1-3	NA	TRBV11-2	CASSLDLSGNTIYF	TGTGCCAGCAGCTTAGACCTTTCTGGAAACACCATATATTTT
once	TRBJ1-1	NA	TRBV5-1	CASSLELPGDAEAFF	TGCGCCAGCAGCTTGGAATTGCCGGGGGACGCTGAAGCTTTCTTT
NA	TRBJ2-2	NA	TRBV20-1	CSALTLGGRSTGELFF	TGCAGTGCCCTGACTCTTGGGGGGAGGAGCACCGGGGAGCTGTTTTTT
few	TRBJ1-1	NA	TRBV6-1	CASSEGLWGALNTEAFF	TGTGCCAGCAGTGAAGGCCTCTGGGGGGCCTTAAACACTGAAGCTTTCTTT
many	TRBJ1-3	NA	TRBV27	CASSWGAGNTIYF	TGTGCCAGCTCCTGGGGGGCTGGAAACACCATATATTTT
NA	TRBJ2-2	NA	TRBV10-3	CAVTRDTFPGELSF	TGTGCCGTCACCCGGGACACCTTCCCCGGGGAGCTGTCTTTT
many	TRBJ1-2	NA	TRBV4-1	CASSSVSGDGYTF	TGCGCCAGCAGCTCCGTGTCCGGGGATGGCTACACCTTC
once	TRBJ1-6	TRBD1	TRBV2	CASRSRDSNSPLHF	TGTGCCAGCAGGTCACGGGACAGCAATTCACCCCTCCACTTT
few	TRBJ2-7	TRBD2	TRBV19	CAGTRLAGNEQYF	TGTGCCGGTACGAGACTAGCGGGGAACGAGCAGTACTTC
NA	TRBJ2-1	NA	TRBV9	CASSEGQSDNEQFF	TGTGCCAGCAGCGAGGGACAATCCGACAATGAGCAGTTCTTC
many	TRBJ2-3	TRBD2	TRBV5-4	CASSLAEETSGSDTQYF	TGTGCCAGCAGCTTGGCCGAGGAGACTAGCGGTTCGGATACGCAGTATTTT
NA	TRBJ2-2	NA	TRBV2	CASSLKVNTGELFF	TGTGCCAGCAGCCTAAAAGTAAACACCGGGGAGCTGTTTTTT
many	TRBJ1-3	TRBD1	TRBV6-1	CASSRTQGQGGAGNTIYF	TGTGCCAGCAGTCGAACTCAAGGGCAGGGGGGAGCTGGAAACACCATATATTTT
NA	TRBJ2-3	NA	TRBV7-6	CASSASVGTQYF	TGTGCCAGCAGCGCCAGTGTGGGCACGCAGTATTTT
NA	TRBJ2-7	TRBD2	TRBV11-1	CASSSTSGGALSYEQYF	TGTGCCAGCAGCTCCACTAGCGGGGGGGCCCTTTCCTACGAGCAGTACTTC
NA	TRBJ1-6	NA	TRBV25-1	CAGIPTWIANSPLHF	TGTGCCGGCATCCCGACTTGGATCGCAAATTCACCCCTCCACTTT
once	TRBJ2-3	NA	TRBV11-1	CASSLASDTSTDTQYF	TGTGCCAGCAGCTTAGCGTCGGATACTAGCACAGATACGCAGTATTTT
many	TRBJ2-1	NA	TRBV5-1	CASNLRDMPKVEQFF	TGCGCCAGCAATCTCCGGGACATGCCCAAGGTTGAGCAGTTCTTC
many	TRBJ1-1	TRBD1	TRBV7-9	CASSFNRGRETEAFF	TGTGCCAGCAGCTTTAACAGGGGGCGTGAAACTGAAGCTTTCTTT
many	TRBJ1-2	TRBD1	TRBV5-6	CASSLGTGTYGYTF	TGTGCCAGCAGCTTGGGGACAGGGACCTATGGCTACACCTTC